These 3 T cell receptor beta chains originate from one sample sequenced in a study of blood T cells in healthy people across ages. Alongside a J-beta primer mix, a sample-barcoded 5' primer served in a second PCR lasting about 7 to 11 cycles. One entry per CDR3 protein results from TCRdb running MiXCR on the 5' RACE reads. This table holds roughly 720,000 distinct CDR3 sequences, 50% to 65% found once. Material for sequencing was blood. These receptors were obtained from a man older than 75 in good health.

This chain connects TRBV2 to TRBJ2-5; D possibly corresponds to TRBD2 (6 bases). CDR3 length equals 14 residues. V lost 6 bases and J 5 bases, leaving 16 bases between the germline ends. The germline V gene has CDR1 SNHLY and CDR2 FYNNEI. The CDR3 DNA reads TGTGCCAGCAGCACGGCCGGGAGCGGGGAGACCCAGTACTTC. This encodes CASSTAGSGETQYF.

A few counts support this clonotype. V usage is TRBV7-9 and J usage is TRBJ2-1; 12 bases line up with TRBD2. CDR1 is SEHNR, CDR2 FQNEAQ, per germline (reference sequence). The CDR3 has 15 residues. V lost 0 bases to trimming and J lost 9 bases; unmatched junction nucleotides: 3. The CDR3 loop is CASSLASSGRAEQFF. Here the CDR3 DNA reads TGTGCCAGCAGCTTAGCGTCTAGCGGGAGGGCTGAGCAGTTCTTC.

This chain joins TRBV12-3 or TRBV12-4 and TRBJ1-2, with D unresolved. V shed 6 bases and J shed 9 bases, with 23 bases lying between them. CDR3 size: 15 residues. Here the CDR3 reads CASRHPARQGLSYTF. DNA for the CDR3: TGTGCCAGCAGACATCCTGCCCGTCAAGGCTTGAGCTACACCTTC.